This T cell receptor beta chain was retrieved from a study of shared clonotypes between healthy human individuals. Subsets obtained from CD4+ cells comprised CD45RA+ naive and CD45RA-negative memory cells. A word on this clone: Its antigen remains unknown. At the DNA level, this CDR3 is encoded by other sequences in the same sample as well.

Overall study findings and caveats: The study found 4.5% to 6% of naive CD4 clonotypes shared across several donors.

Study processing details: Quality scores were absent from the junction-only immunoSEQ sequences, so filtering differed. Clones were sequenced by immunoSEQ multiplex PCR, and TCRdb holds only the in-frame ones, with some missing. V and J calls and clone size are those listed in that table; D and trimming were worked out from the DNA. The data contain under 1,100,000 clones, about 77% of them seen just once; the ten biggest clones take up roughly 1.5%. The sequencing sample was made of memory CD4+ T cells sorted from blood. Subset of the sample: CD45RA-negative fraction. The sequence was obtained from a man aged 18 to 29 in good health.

This chain's CDR3 is CASSFGTEAFF. CDR3 DNA: TGCGCCAGCAGCTTTGGCACTGAAGCTTTCTTT. V is TRBV5-1 and J is TRBJ1-1; D not certain. The CDR3 totals 11 residues. Trimming stripped 2 bases from V and 4 bases from J, with 3 bases between. In germline, CDR1 is SGHRS, CDR2 YFSETQ.